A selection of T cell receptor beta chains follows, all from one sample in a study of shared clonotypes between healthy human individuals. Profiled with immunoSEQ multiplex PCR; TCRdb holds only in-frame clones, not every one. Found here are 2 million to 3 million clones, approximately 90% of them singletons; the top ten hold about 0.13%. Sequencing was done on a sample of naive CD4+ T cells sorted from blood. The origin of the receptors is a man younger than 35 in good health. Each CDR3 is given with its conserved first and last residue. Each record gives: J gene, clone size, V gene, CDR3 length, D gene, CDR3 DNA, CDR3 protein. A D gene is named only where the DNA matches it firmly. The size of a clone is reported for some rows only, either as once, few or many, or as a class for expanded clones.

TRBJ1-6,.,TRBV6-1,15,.,TGTGCCAGCAGTGATTCGGGGGCGGGCAATTCACCCCTCCACTTT,CASSDSGAGNSPLHF
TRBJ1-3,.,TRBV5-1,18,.,TGCGCCAGCAGCTTGGATAGCACAGGGTCGAGGGCTGGAAACACCATATATTTT,CASSLDSTGSRAGNTIYF
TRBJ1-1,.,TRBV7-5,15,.,.,CARSFGPGARTEAFF
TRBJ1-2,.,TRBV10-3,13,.,TGTGCCATCACCCAGGGCAGGGGTTATGGCTACACCTTC,CAITQGRGYGYTF
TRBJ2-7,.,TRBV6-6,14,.,TGTGCCAGCAGTTCCCCCGGGAGCTCCTACGAGCAGTACTTC,CASSSPGSSYEQYF
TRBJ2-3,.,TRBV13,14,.,TGTGCCAGCAGCTTTAGTGAAGTTACAGATACGCAGTATTTT,CASSFSEVTDTQYF
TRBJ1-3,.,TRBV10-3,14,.,TGTGCCATCACCGAGGACGCTTCTGGAAACACCATATATTTT,CAITEDASGNTIYF
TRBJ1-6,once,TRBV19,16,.,TGTGCCAGTAGTACGGGACGCAGCTCCTATAATTCACCCCTCCACTTT,CASSTGRSSYNSPLHF
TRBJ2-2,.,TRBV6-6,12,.,TGTGCCAGCAGTTACTACGTCGGGGAGCTGTTTTTT,CASSYYVGELFF
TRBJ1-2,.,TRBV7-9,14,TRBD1,TGTGCCAGCAGCCCCCGGACAGGGATGGGTGGCTACACCTTC,CASSPRTGMGGYTF
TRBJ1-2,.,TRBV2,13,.,TGTGCCAGCAGCAATACAGAGTTCTATGGCTACACCTTC,CASSNTEFYGYTF
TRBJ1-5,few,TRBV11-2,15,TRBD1,TGTGCCAGCAGCCCTTCGACAGGGAGCAATCAGCCCCAGCATTTT,CASSPSTGSNQPQHF
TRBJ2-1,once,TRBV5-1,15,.,TGCGCCAGCAGCTCAGGACAGACCTCATACAATGAGCAGTTCTTC,CASSSGQTSYNEQFF
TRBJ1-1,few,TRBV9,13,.,TGTGCCAGCAGCGCCCGACCCGATCTTGAAGCTTTCTTT,CASSARPDLEAFF
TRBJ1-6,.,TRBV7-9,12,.,TGTGCCAGCAGCTCCGATAGTTCACCCCTCCACTTT,CASSSDSSPLHF
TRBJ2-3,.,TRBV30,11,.,TGTGCCTGGATGGGGAGGGATACGCAGTATTTT,CAWMGRDTQYF
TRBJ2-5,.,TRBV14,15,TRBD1,TGTGCCAGCAGCCAATTACAGGGGGACGCGGAGACCCAGTACTTC,CASSQLQGDAETQYF
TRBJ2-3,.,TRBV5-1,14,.,TGCGCCAGCAAGATTTCGATTAGCACAGATACGCAGTATTTT,CASKISISTDTQYF
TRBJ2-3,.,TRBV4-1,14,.,TGCGCCAGCAGCCAACCGCTTCAGACAGATACGCAGTATTTT,CASSQPLQTDTQYF
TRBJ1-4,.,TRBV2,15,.,TGTGCCAGCAGACCCTTGACAGGACGTAATGAAAAACTGTTTTTT,CASRPLTGRNEKLFF
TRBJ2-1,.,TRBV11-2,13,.,TGTGCCAGCAGCCGAGGGGGATACAATGAGCAGTTCTTC,CASSRGGYNEQFF
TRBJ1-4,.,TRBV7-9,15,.,TGTGCCAGCAGCTCGGGGGTATCAACTAATGAAAAACTGTTTTTT,CASSSGVSTNEKLFF